This T cell receptor beta chain derives from a study of radiation and T cells in renal cell carcinoma. This clone was found once. Its antigen is unknown. The V and J ends lost 7 bases and 5 bases respectively, with 17 bases between them. Germline CDR1 MDHEN, CDR2 SYDVKM. The length of the CDR3 is 14 residues. General study points: From baseline, blood top tumor clonotypes peaked at 2 weeks post-radiation. Without pretreatment biopsies, baseline tumor clonotype presence was undetermined.

Specified time point: blood 4 weeks post-SBRT, at nephrectomy. Described treatment: 15 Gy SBRT to primary tumor, nephrectomy 4 weeks later. Nephrectomy followed 15 Gy stereotactic body radiation by 4 weeks. The repertoire was sequenced with immunoSEQ multiplex PCR; TCRdb's copy has only in-frame clones and lacks some. Of 25,000 to 40,000 clones listed, around 85% are singletons. Specimen: blood, collected from a patient whose treatment included radiotherapy and nephrectomy. The chain joins TRBV28 to TRBJ1-1; possibly TRBD1 for D (6 bases). The sequence was collected from a man in his fifties or sixties with renal cell carcinoma. The CDR3 region is CASKMGGALTEAFF. DNA of the CDR3: TGTGCCAGCAAAATGGGGGGGGCGTTGACTGAAGCTTTCTTT.